This TCR beta chain was observed in a study of shared clonotypes between healthy human individuals. Whole-study context: Three plates each covered CD4 naive and memory; CD8 naive two, CD8 memory one.

CD8 cells regarded as naive lacked CD45RO, were positively chosen for CCR7, and omitted terminally differentiated effector memory CD45RA+ cells. The V and J ends lost 4 bases and 5 bases respectively, with 18 bases between them. CDR1 is SGDLS and CDR2 is YYNGEE in the germline V gene. The CDR3 extends over 15 amino acids. Of note for this clone: Its antigen is as yet unknown.

Study-wide results and caveats: Relative to their counterparts shared across all four donors, non-shared clonotypes exhibited diminished generation probabilities.

The authors ran the assay at deep level. Here immunoSEQ multiplex PCR was the method, and the copy in TCRdb shows in-frame clones only, minus some. The sample contains 1.5 million to 2.5 million clones, approximately 94% of which appear only once. V usage is TRBV9 and J usage is TRBJ1-1; D not resolved. The sequenced sample was naive CD8+ T cells sorted from blood. The receptor was derived from a man between 18 and 35 years old in good health. CDR3 sequence: CASSSGSVAGTEAFF. In nucleotides, the CDR3 is TGTGCCAGCAGCTCCGGGTCGGTCGCCGGGACTGAAGCTTTCTTT.